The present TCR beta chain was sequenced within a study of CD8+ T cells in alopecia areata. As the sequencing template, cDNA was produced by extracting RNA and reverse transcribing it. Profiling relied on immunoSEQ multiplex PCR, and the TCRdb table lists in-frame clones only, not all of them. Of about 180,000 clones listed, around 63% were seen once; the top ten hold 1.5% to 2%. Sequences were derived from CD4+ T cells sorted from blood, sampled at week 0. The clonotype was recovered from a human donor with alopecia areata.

CDR3 DNA: TGTGCCAGTAGTTACCCCGGTGGCTACACCTTC. This sequence encodes CASSYPGGYTF. The genes are TRBV19 and TRBJ1-2, with D hard to call. There are 11 residues in the CDR3. Trimming stripped 5 bases from V and 7 bases from J, with 8 bases between. Looked up from germline, CDR1 is LNHDA and CDR2 is SQIVND (reference sequence).